This T cell receptor (beta chain) came from a study of cytomegalovirus exposure and HLA in healthy donors. Study outcomes and limitations: A later analysis reportedly found fewer N-insertions in an Asian-associated ancestry cluster than the roughly 670-donor mean.

About this clone: Antigen unknown.

V shed 6 bases and J 6 bases; nucleotides not matched to a gene: 7. CDR1 and CDR2 (germline): KGHSH, LQKENI. The CDR3 is 15 residues long. PCR amplification relied on 60 Vbeta primers (plus 13 Jbeta primers). Only in-frame clones appear in the TCRdb table, and some are missing; sequencing was by immunoSEQ multiplex PCR. The top ten clones hold roughly 0.7% of a sample with 200,000 to 250,000 clones, over 70% of them seen once. Sequenced sample: PBMCs. The source of this sequence is a boy aged 2 to 10 in good health and CMV-seronegative. J is TRBJ1-6 and V is TRBV18, with 8 bases aligning to TRBD1. The CDR3 region has the DNA TGTGCCAGCTCGCTAGGACAGGGACCTAATTCACCCCTCCACTTT. As protein: CASSLGQGPNSPLHF.